These 16 T cell receptor beta chains originate from one sample sequenced in a study of spatial heterogeneity in lung cancer. The time point is: sample taken at primary tumor resection. The input material, whole RNA from tumor, nontumor lung or frozen PBMC, was sequenced unsorted. One entry per CDR3 protein results from TCRdb running MiXCR on the 5' RACE reads. Here the sample spans over 25,000 distinct CDR3 sequences, around 9.2% being singletons. Sequenced here: PBMCs, sampled at surgery. The receptor source for this set is a female donor with early-stage non-small cell lung cancer.

Many counts were recorded for this clonotype. The chain has TRBV2 and TRBJ2-5; D is undetermined. This CDR3 has 14 residues. The germline V and J ends were trimmed by 11 bases and 1 base, with 17 bases remaining between them. Germline lookup yields CDR1 SNHLY and CDR2 FYNNEI. The CDR3 is CAGNKGSSQETQYF. The DNA of the CDR3 is TGTGCCGGCAATAAGGGATCCTCCCAAGAGACCCAGTACTTC. Together with reference TRBV2 and TRBJ2-5, the CDR3 gives the full variable domain: EPEVTQTPSHQVTQMGQEVILRCVPISNHLYFYWYRQILGQKVEFLVSFYNNEISEKSEIFDDQFSVERPDGSNFTLKIRSTKLEDSAMYFCAGNKGSSQETQYFGPGTRLLVL.

This clonotype was counted a few times. The chain employs TRBV13 and TRBJ2-5; 7 nucleotides align to TRBD1. V gave up 2 bases and J gave up 1 base; unmatched junction bases: 7. CDR1 PRHDT and CDR2 FYEKMQ come from the germline V gene (reference sequence). CDR3 length: 16 amino acids. This CDR3 reads CASSLNQGVGQETQYF. The CDR3 DNA follows: TGTGCCAGCAGCTTAAACCAGGGGGTTGGCCAAGAGACCCAGTACTTC.

This clonotype was counted a few times. CDR3 amino acids: CASRYSGTGTGEQYV. The CDR3 nucleotides are TGTGCCAGCAGATACTCCGGGACAGGGACCGGCGAGCAGTACGTC. The chain carries TRBV6-2 or TRBV6-3 and TRBJ2-7; 9 bases are shared with TRBD1. Germline CDR1 is MNHEY and CDR2 is SVGEGT. The CDR3 runs to 15 residues.

This clonotype was recorded many times. The rearrangement uses TRBV11-1 and TRBJ2-1, with TRBD2 matching 11 bases. In germline, CDR1 is SGHAT, CDR2 FQDESV (reference sequence). The CDR3 spans 19 residues. Unmatched junction bases numbered 18, after V lost 5 bases and J lost 6 bases. The CDR3 sequence: CASSTRLGSGRAQGNEQFF. CDR3 nucleotide sequence: TGTGCCAGCAGCACCCGCTTGGGTAGCGGGAGGGCCCAGGGCAATGAGCAGTTCTTC.

This clonotype was recorded at least ten times. J is TRBJ1-1 and V is TRBV11-2; D remains unclear. V was pared by 2 bases and J by 1 base, with 11 bases between. The CDR3 sequence is 15 residues long. Germline loops: CDR1 SGHAT, CDR2 FQNNGV. The CDR3 is CASSLLGQTNTEAFF. Here the CDR3 DNA reads TGTGCCAGCAGCTTATTAGGGCAGACGAACACTGAAGCTTTCTTT. Full variable domain (rest looked up from reference TRBV11-2 and TRBJ1-1): EAGVAQSPRYKIIEKRQSVAFWCNPISGHATLYWYQQILGQGPKLLIQFQNNGVVDDSQLPKDRFSAERLKGVDSTLKIQPAKLEDSAVYLCASSLLGQTNTEAFFGQGTRLTVV.

Of note for this clonotype: A much larger clone sits a single nucleotide away, making a read error possible. V and J are TRBV3-1 and TRBJ2-2, with TRBD1 matching 7 bases. Germline V gene sequence: CDR1 LGHDT, CDR2 YNNKEL (reference sequence). This CDR3 comprises 16 residues. Trimming cost V 5 bases and J 3 bases; bases outside gene matches: 9. CDR3 region: CASSKGTARDTGELFF. CDR3 nucleotides: TGTGCCAGCAGCAAAGGGACAGCTCGGGACACCGGGGAGCTGTTTTTT.

This clonotype has ten or more counts. The V gene is TRBV7-8, the J gene TRBJ2-4; D not resolved. Germline assignment: CDR1 SGHVS and CDR2 FQNEAQ. V was shortened by 1 base and J by 0 bases, with 10 bases between the two germline ends. The CDR3 spans 16 residues. CDR3 residues: CASSLVSSIAKNIQYF. In DNA form, the CDR3 reads TGTGCCAGCAGCTTAGTTTCCTCAATAGCCAAAAACATTCAGTACTTC.

This clonotype was counted a few times. V gene TRBV10-3 combines with J gene TRBJ2-2, with 11 bases fitting TRBD2. Germline V gene sequence: CDR1 ENHRY, CDR2 SYGVKD. V lost 7 bases and J lost 1; bases outside the gene matches: 2. The CDR3 length is 15 residues. For the CDR3, the DNA is TGTGCCATCAAGGGACTAGCGGAGAACACCGGGGAGCTGTTTTTT. Its translation: CAIKGLAENTGELFF.

The chain combines TRBV28 with TRBJ1-3; perhaps TRBD1 as D (6 bases). The V gene's germline CDR1 is MDHEN and CDR2 SYDVKM. The V end lost 3 bases, the J end lost 7 bases, and 13 bases lay between the germline ends. The CDR3 runs to 14 residues. The CDR3 DNA sequence: TGTGCCAGCAGTTTGGTCCAGGGGATGAACACCATATATTTT. Its protein product is CASSLVQGMNTIYF.

The chain links TRBV20-1 to TRBJ2-5, with 8 positions matching TRBD2. V was pared by 2 bases and J by 2 bases, with 4 bases of the junction left unmatched. Germline CDR1 and CDR2: DFQATT and SNEGSKA (reference sequence). There are 14 residues in the CDR3. The CDR3 DNA is TGCAGTGCTAGACCGGGGACTAGACAAGAGACCCAGTACTTC. It encodes CSARPGTRQETQYF.

This clonotype was detected many times. The chain carries TRBV19 and TRBJ1-4, with no clear D. This CDR3 region has 14 residues. V was cut by 4 bases and J by 5 bases, with 11 bases left in between. CDR1 and CDR2 from the germline V gene are LNHDA and SQIVND (reference sequence). The DNA of the CDR3 is TGTGCCAGTAGTAGTGGGTTTCGAAATGAAAAACTGTTTTTT. Translated, it gives CASSSGFRNEKLFF.

This clonotype was seen more than once but under ten times. The V call is TRBV2, the J call TRBJ2-2; D remains ambiguous. V lost 5 bases, J lost 0 bases, and 7 bases lay in between. Germline CDR1 reads SNHLY; CDR2 reads FYNNEI. CDR3 length: 14 residues. The CDR3 DNA reads as TGTGCCAGCAGTTCGAGAACGAACACCGGGGAGCTGTTTTTT. This gives the protein CASSSRTNTGELFF.

This clonotype was seen ten or more times. This chain links TRBV4-3 with TRBJ2-3; D call uncertain. V dropped 1 base and J dropped 1 base, with 6 bases sitting between them. In germline, CDR1 is LGHNA, CDR2 YSLEER. The CDR3 consists of 14 residues. The CDR3: CASSQARGTDTQYF. The DNA for the CDR3 is TGCGCCAGCAGCCAAGCCAGAGGCACAGATACGCAGTATTTT.

This sequence joins TRBV15 and TRBJ1-4, with a weak D call TRBD1 (5 bases). Germline assignment: CDR1 LNHNV and CDR2 YYDKDF (reference sequence). This CDR3 is 15 amino acids long. Trimming cost V 5 bases and J 4 bases, with 14 bases left between them. The DNA for the CDR3 is TGTGCCACCAGCCCCCAGACAGCTGTTAATGAAAAACTGTTTTTT. Amino acid sequence: CATSPQTAVNEKLFF. The full variable domain, with the rest looked up from reference TRBV15 and TRBJ1-4, is DAMVIQNPRYQVTQFGKPVTLSCSQTLNHNVMYWYQQKSSQAPKLLFHYYDKDFNNEADTPDNFQSRRPNTSFCFLDIRSPGLGDTAMYLCATSPQTAVNEKLFFGSGTQLSVL.

The V gene is TRBV27, the J gene TRBJ2-7; 8 bases fit TRBD1. This CDR3 is 15 amino acids long. V dropped 6 bases and J dropped 0; count of bases not matched to a gene: 7. Per germline, CDR1 MNHEY and CDR2 SMNVEV (reference sequence). CDR3 nucleotides: TGTGCCAGCAGGCTTACGACAGGGGCCTCCTACGAGCAGTACTTC. It yields the protein CASRLTTGASYEQYF.

V is TRBV14 and J is TRBJ2-1; no clear D gene. Germline V gene sequence: CDR1 SGHDN, CDR2 FVKESK. V was pared by 4 bases and J by 5 bases, with 6 bases between. The CDR3 length is 12 residues. The CDR3 DNA sequence: TGTGCCAGCAGCCTCTTAAACAATGAGCAGTTCTTC. Protein: CASSLLNNEQFF.